This passage covers 13 T cell receptor beta chains from one sample sequenced in a study of OX40 agonist ivuxolimab in advanced cancers. Profiling relied on immunoSEQ multiplex PCR, and the TCRdb table lists in-frame clones only, not all of them. This sample has approximately 90,000 clones; around 90% occur once, and the top ten carry 1.1% to 1.5%. The sample in question was CD4+ or CD8+ T cells sorted from blood, obtained in a trial of the OX40 agonist ivuxolimab. These receptors were obtained from an adult with an advanced solid tumor such as melanoma, head and neck, liver or kidney cancer.

The chain employs TRBV4-3 and TRBJ1-2; 9 positions agree with TRBD1. CDR1 is LGHNA and CDR2 is YSLEER in the germline V gene. Germline trimming cut 3 bases from V and 7 bases from J; bases unmatched to any gene: 3. This CDR3 is built from 13 residues. This CDR3 reads CASSHVDRGGYTF. CDR3 coding DNA: TGCGCCAGCAGCCACGTGGACAGGGGTGGCTACACCTTC.

The chain combines TRBV7-2 with TRBJ2-1; D remains ambiguous. The V end was cut by 1 base, the J end by 2 bases, with 6 bases between. Germline CDR1 SGHTA, CDR2 FQGNSA. The CDR3 consists of 14 residues. The CDR3 here is CASSLDGTYNEQFF. The CDR3 nucleotides are TGTGCCAGCAGCTTAGATGGTACCTACAATGAGCAGTTCTTC.

The genes are TRBV5-4 and TRBJ2-3; no definite D call. V was trimmed by 1 base and J by 0 bases, leaving 9 bases between them. The CDR3 length is 15 residues. Germline CDR1 SGHNT, CDR2 YYREEE (reference sequence). The CDR3 protein is CASSLSVDSTDTQYF. The CDR3 DNA is TGTGCCAGCAGCTTGTCGGTAGACAGCACAGATACGCAGTATTTT.

The chain has TRBV28 and TRBJ1-6; TRBD1 agrees at 8 bases. With V trimmed by 7 bases and J by 8 bases, 10 bases remained unmatched. The length of the CDR3 is 15 residues. The germline gives CDR1 MDHEN, CDR2 SYDVKM. The CDR3 DNA reads TGTGCCAGCATCCCCAGGGGGCAGGGGGATTCACCCCTCCACTTT. This translates into CASIPRGQGDSPLHF.

This chain connects TRBV28 to TRBJ1-5; no definite D call. CDR1 and CDR2 from the germline V gene are MDHEN and SYDVKM. The V end lost 6 bases, the J end lost 5 bases, and 11 bases lay between the germline ends. This CDR3 has 13 amino acids. The CDR3 region is CASSRTAYQPQHF. DNA for the CDR3: TGTGCCAGCAGCCGGACTGCTTATCAGCCCCAGCATTTT.

The V gene is TRBV29-1, the J gene TRBJ2-1, with 10 bases matching TRBD2. The V gene's germline CDR1 is SQVTM and CDR2 ANQGSEA. This CDR3 has 14 residues. V lost 3 bases, J lost 11 bases, and 10 bases stayed unmatched. The CDR3 protein is CSVDAQLAGAKQFF. CDR3 DNA sequence: TGCAGCGTTGATGCTCAGCTAGCGGGGGCCAAGCAGTTCTTC.

V and J are TRBV18 and TRBJ2-7; D is perhaps TRBD1 (6 bases). Between the trimmed V and J ends, which lost 0 bases and 6 bases, there was a span of 15 bases. In germline, CDR1 is KGHSH, CDR2 LQKENI. The CDR3 runs to 15 residues. CDR3 sequence (DNA): TGTGCCAGCTCACCACCTGCGAGCCAGGGGACCGAGCAGTACTTC. It codes for CASSPPASQGTEQYF.

J is TRBJ2-1 and V is TRBV6-4; 13 bases fit TRBD2. The germline gives CDR1 MRHNA, CDR2 SNTAGT. The CDR3 has 14 residues. The trim removed 5 bases at V and 9 bases at J, leaving 4 bases unmatched. The CDR3 DNA reads as TGTGCCAGCAGTTCACTAGCGGGGGGGCGTGAGCAGTTCTTC. Amino acid sequence: CASSSLAGGREQFF.

The chain links TRBV6-1 to TRBJ2-7, with TRBD2 matching over 7 bases. The CDR3 totals 15 residues. Germline CDR1 reads MNHNS; CDR2 reads SASEGT. Trimming took 3 bases from V and 4 from J; bases not matched to a gene: 9. Here the CDR3 DNA reads TGTGCCAGCAGTGAGGTCGGGAGGTCCTATTACGAGCAGTACTTC. This gives the protein CASSEVGRSYYEQYF.

J is TRBJ1-4 and V is TRBV6-6; D possibly corresponds to TRBD1 (5 bases). Trimming took 9 bases from V and 8 from J, leaving 19 bases between them. The CDR3 totals 14 residues. Looked up from germline, CDR1 is MNHNY and CDR2 is SVGAGI (reference sequence). The CDR3 nucleotides read TGTGCCAGTTACCCCAGTCAGGGTTCAGAAAAACTGTTTTTT. It encodes CASYPSQGSEKLFF.

V gene TRBV18 combines with J gene TRBJ2-2; D is possibly TRBD1 or TRBD2 (5 bases each). The germline V gene encodes CDR1 KGHSH and CDR2 LQKENI. There are 15 residues in the CDR3. Trimming stripped 6 bases from V and 3 bases from J, with 14 bases between. This CDR3 is CASSRREPDTGELFF. DNA of the CDR3: TGTGCCAGCTCTCGCAGGGAGCCGGACACCGGGGAGCTGTTTTTT.

The gene calls are TRBV5-5 and TRBJ2-1, with D possibly being TRBD2 (5 bases). Germline-derived CDR1 and CDR2 are SGHKS and YYEKEE (reference sequence). The germline V and J ends were trimmed by 0 bases and 12 bases, with 22 bases remaining between them. The CDR3 sequence is 16 residues long. This CDR3 reads CASSLDPGPSNSGQFF. CDR3 bases: TGTGCCAGCAGCTTGGACCCCGGGCCCTCCAACAGCGGGCAGTTCTTC.

Worth noting for this clone: One end of the junction fails to match germline, which may point to a read error. The J gene is TRBJ2-5, the V gene TRBV5-1, with D perhaps TRBD2 (6 bases). Germline CDR1 is SGHRS and CDR2 is YFSETQ. The CDR3 is 16 residues long. As DNA, the CDR3 is TGCGCCAGCAGTTTGGAGGGAGACAGAGGAGGAGAGACCCAGTACTTC. Translated, it gives CASSLEGDRGGETQYF.